This TCR beta chain is drawn from a study of OX40 agonist ivuxolimab in advanced cancers. The overall study: Ivuxolimab, an agonistic anti-OX40 (CD134) antibody, was given to patients.

Clones were read by immunoSEQ multiplex PCR, and TCRdb kept only the in-frame ones, dropping some. The data hold roughly 80,000 clones, with 80% to 90% observed a single time. Germline V gene data show CDR1 as MNHEY and CDR2 as SVGAGI. The CDR3 is 14 amino acids. V was trimmed by 6 bases and J by 3 bases, leaving 12 bases between them. On this clone itself: Its antigen is unknown.

Study observations and caveats: At 0.1 to 3.0 mg/kg and by week 6, clonal expansion occurred in CD4+ and CD8+ blood T cells. CD8+ T cells showed, on average, more clonal expansion than CD4+ cells.

Sequenced material: CD4+ or CD8+ T cells sorted from blood, taken in a trial of the OX40 agonist ivuxolimab. The chain is built from TRBV6-5 and TRBJ1-5; D perhaps matches TRBD1 (5 bases). This TCR came from an adult with an advanced solid tumor such as melanoma, head and neck, liver or kidney cancer. The CDR3, as DNA: TGTGCCAGCAGACCGGGACCGGACAATCAGCCCCAGCATTTT. This translates into CASRPGPDNQPQHF.